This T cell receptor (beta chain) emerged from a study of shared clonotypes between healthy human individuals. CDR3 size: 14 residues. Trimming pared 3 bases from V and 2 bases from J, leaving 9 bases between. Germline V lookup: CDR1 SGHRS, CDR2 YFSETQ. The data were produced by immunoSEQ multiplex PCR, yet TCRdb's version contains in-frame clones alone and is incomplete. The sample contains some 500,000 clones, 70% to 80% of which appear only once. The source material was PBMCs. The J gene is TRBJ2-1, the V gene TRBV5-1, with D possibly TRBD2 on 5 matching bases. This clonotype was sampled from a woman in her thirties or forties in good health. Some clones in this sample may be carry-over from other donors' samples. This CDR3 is CASSSGLTYNEQFF. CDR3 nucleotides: TGCGCCAGCAGCTCCGGACTCACCTACAATGAGCAGTTCTTC.